This T cell receptor beta chain appears in the sequencing data of a study of identical twins. TCRdb itself ran the 5' RACE reads through MiXCR, one entry per CDR3 protein. The sample consists of approximately 500,000 distinct CDR3 sequences, approximately 24% of them appearing once. Whole-study findings and limits: Diverse VJ usage suggested most zero-insertion clonotypes were not invariant T cells.

Germline lookup yields CDR1 MNHNS and CDR2 SASEGT. Deletions cut 8 bases from V and 1 base from J, with 14 bases between. CDR3 length equals 14 residues. This clonotype was found a few times. What it binds is unknown. This same sample was also part of a study on T cells expressing NK-cell markers. That work contributes: Among several donors, these clonotypes also ranked first in the CD3+CD56-NKG2C+ fraction.

The TCR sequence derives from a woman aged 18-29 years in good health. Input material: CD4+ T cells sorted from blood. The chain uses TRBV6-1 and TRBJ1-1, with a weak D call TRBD1 (6 bases). This CDR3 is CASALTGSNTEAFF. In DNA, the CDR3 is TGTGCCAGCGCCCTAACAGGGTCGAACACTGAAGCTTTCTTT.